One T cell receptor (beta chain) is described in this entry. Antigen: not known. This record belongs to a study of T cell responses to AZD1222 COVID-19 vaccine. Produced via immunoSEQ multiplex PCR; TCRdb's table is partial and in-frame only. The data show over 150,000 clones, with approximately 90% seen just once and about 3.5% held by the top ten. Study conclusions and caveats: The donor cohort was predominantly white British with a female majority, and clonal diversity may have been underestimated. Elevations in Spike-specific TCR breadth and depth followed administration of two AZD1222 doses.

It was second doses at about 4 or about 12 weeks that were pooled. The CDR3 has 14 residues. V shed 5 bases, J shed 5 bases, and the junction held 5 bases outside the gene matches. Germline V gene data show CDR1 as SEHNR and CDR2 as FQNEAQ (reference sequence). This TCR was sampled from an adult who received the AZD1222 COVID-19 vaccine. This sample comprised peripheral blood, obtained 28 days after the second AZD1222 dose. The rearrangement uses TRBV7-9 and TRBJ2-1, with 8 bases lining up with TRBD2. CDR3 in DNA: TGTGCCAGCAGCCCGAGGACTAGCAACAATGAGCAGTTCTTC. Its translation: CASSPRTSNNEQFF.